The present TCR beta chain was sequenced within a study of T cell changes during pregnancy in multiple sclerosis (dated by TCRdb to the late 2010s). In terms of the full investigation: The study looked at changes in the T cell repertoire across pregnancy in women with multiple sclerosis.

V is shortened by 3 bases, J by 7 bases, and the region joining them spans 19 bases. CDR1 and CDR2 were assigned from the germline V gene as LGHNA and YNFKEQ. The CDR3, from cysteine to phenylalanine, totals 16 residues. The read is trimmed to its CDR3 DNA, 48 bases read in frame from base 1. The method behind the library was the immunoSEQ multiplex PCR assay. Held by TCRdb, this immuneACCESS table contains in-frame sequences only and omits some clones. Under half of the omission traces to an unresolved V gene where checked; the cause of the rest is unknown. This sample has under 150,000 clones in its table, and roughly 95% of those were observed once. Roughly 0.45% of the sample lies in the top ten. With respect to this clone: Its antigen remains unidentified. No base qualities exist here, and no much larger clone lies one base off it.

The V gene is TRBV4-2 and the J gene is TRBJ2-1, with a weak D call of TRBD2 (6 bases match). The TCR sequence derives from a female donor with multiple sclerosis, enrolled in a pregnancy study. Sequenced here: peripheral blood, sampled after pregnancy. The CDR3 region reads CASSQQGGKGRNEQFF. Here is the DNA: TGTGCCAGCAGCCAGCAGGGCGGGAAGGGTAGGAATGAGCAGTTCTTC.